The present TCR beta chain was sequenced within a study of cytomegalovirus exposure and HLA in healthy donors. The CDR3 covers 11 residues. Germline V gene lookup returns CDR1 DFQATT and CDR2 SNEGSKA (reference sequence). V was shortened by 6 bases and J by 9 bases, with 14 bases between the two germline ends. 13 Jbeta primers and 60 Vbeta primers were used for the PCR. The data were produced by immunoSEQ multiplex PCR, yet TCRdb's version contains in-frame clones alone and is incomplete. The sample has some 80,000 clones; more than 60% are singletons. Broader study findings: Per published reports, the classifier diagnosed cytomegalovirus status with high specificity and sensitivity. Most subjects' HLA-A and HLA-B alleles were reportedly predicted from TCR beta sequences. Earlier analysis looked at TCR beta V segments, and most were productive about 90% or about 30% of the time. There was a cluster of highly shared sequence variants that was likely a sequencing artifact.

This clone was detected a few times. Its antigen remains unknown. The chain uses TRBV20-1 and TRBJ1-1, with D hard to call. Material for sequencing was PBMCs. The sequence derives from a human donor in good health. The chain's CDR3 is CSAYKAEKAFF. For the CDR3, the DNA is TGCAGTGCGTACAAGGCGGAGAAAGCTTTCTTT.